This TCR beta chain derives from a study of human T cells and chemical hapten exposure. At the level of the study: Enrolled patients were predominantly female and had alopecia areata, totalis or universalis. Study-level points and caveats: DPC sensitization produced no change in TCRs with frequency above 1 in 1000.

The CDR3 is 15 amino acids. V lost 4 bases and J 3 bases, leaving 17 bases between the germline ends. In germline, CDR1 is SQVTM, CDR2 ANQGSEA. This clonotype has just a few counts. Its antigen is unknown. The library attached unique molecular identifiers to individual cDNA molecules. TCRdb reprocessed the RACE reads via MiXCR and lists one record per CDR3 protein. The repertoire holds around 99,000 distinct CDR3 sequences, roughly 12% seen once, with 2% to 2.5% in the top ten. Time point noted: patch test 1, 2 weeks after DPC sensitization. Stated treatment: therapeutic diphenylcyclopropenone sensitization with weekly scalp DPC.

The sample in question was whole blood, obtained in connection with sensitization to the hapten diphenylcyclopropenone (DPC). This chain joins TRBV29-1 and TRBJ2-3; tentative D call: TRBD2 (5 bases). This sequence originates from a woman between 35 and 50 years old with alopecia areata. Some clones in this sample may be carry-over from other donors' samples. The CDR3 DNA reads TGCAGCGTTGGCAGTGGGAGCCCCCGAACAGATACGCAGTATTTT. Translation gives CSVGSGSPRTDTQYF.